What follows are 23 T cell receptor beta chains derived from one specimen sequenced in a study of blood T cells in healthy people across ages. Using a J-beta primer mix together with a sample-barcoded 5' primer, a second PCR was run for roughly 6 to 12 cycles. TCRdb ran MiXCR on the 5' RACE reads and lists one entry per CDR3 protein. The sample has about 780,000 distinct CDR3 sequences, roughly 24% seen once; the top ten hold around 2.9%. These data were also reused for a study on T cells of mothers and their children.

What was sequenced was blood. The receptors originated from a boy aged 5-17 years in good health.

This clonotype occurred a few times. The chain combines TRBV29-1 with TRBJ2-7, with 8 bases that match TRBD1. The DNA end is a closer match to TRBJ2-5, so the J assignment may be wrong. CDR1 SQVTM and CDR2 ANQGSEA come from the germline V gene. The CDR3 sequence is 12 residues long. The CDR3 bases are TGCAGCGTTTACAGGGGGCAAGAGACCCAGTACTTC. It yields the protein CSVYRGQETQYF.

This clonotype has only a few counts. This sequence joins TRBV5-5 and TRBJ2-3; the D is unclear. The CDR3 is 15 residues long. Germline assignment: CDR1 SGHKS and CDR2 YYEKEE (reference sequence). The ends were cut back, 0 bases at V and 2 bases at J, with 10 bases in the middle. The CDR3 nucleotides read TGTGCCAGCAGCTTGGTTCATGGATTCACAGATACGCAGTATTTT. It translates to CASSLVHGFTDTQYF.

V gene TRBV28 combines with J gene TRBJ2-1; tentative D call: TRBD1 (5 bases). Trimming took off 2 bases at V and 5 bases at J, with 10 bases between the two ends. CDR1 MDHEN and CDR2 SYDVKM come from the germline V gene. The CDR3 contains 14 residues. In DNA, the CDR3 is TGTGCCAGCAGTTTAACCCAGGGTGACAATGAGCAGTTCTTC. This encodes CASSLTQGDNEQFF.

This clonotype has more than one count but fewer than ten. The chain recombines TRBV4-1 with TRBJ2-5; D unresolved. Trimming cost V 2 bases and J 2 bases, with 9 bases left between them. This CDR3 has 14 residues. CDR1 is MGHRA and CDR2 is YSYEKL in the germline V gene. CDR3 DNA sequence: TGCGCCAGCAGCCAAACGGGCACGCAAGAGACCCAGTACTTC. Residues: CASSQTGTQETQYF.

This clonotype has only a few counts. The chain carries TRBV4-1 and TRBJ1-6; 7 bases line up with TRBD1. J gave up 10 bases and V 4 bases, and 10 bases lay outside the gene matches. Germline V gene lookup returns CDR1 MGHRA and CDR2 YSYEKL. The CDR3 covers 15 residues. The CDR3 sequence: CASSPATGQGSPLHF. The CDR3 coding sequence is TGCGCCAGCAGCCCGGCGACAGGGCAAGGGTCACCCCTCCACTTT.

As for this clonotype: This likely comes from a read error, as the CDR3 has no conserved phenylalanine or tryptophan at its end. The chain recombines TRBV6-6 with TRBJ2-1; no clear D. The J call may be incorrect, as the DNA end agrees better with TRBJ2-7. The length of the CDR3 is 13 residues. CDR1 and CDR2 from the germline V gene are MNHNY and SVGAGI (reference sequence). CDR3 amino acids: CASSSQDFYVQYV. CDR3 DNA: TGTGCCAGCAGTTCCCAAGACTTCTACGTGCAGTACGTC.

This clonotype came up a few times. The rearrangement links TRBV12-3 or TRBV12-4 to TRBJ2-7; 15 positions match TRBD2. Trimming removed 5 bases from V and 7 bases from J; junction bases left unmatched: 3. The CDR3 totals 14 residues. The chain's CDR3 is CASSRTSGGAEQYF. CDR3 sequence (DNA): TGTGCCAGCAGTCGGACTAGCGGGGGGGCGGAGCAGTACTTC.

This clonotype was detected a few times. The rearrangement links TRBV20-1 to TRBJ2-5, with D perhaps TRBD2 (6 bases). The CDR3 has 14 residues. Germline V gives CDR1 DFQATT, CDR2 SNEGSKA (reference sequence). V lost 3 bases, J lost 5 bases, and 16 bases lay in between. This chain's CDR3 is CSASAGTPWETQYF. CDR3 DNA sequence: TGCAGTGCTAGCGCCGGGACTCCTTGGGAGACCCAGTACTTC.

This CDR3 reads CASSWAGLASEQFF. The CDR3 nucleotides read TGTGCCAGCAGTTGGGCGGGACTAGCGTCTGAGCAGTTCTTC. The chain has TRBV14 and TRBJ2-5; 10 positions agree with TRBD2. Matching the DNA end better, TRBJ2-1 makes the J call doubtful. Germline V gene data show CDR1 as SGHDN and CDR2 as FVKESK. CDR3 size: 14 residues.

The chain has TRBV18 and TRBJ2-3, with TRBD2 as a possible D gene (5 bases). The V gene lost 6 bases and the J gene lost 3 bases, with 7 bases spanning the gap. Germline CDR1 and CDR2: KGHSH and LQKENI. The CDR3 runs to 12 residues. CDR3 residues: CASSRETDTQYF. The DNA of the CDR3 is TGTGCCAGCTCGAGGGAGACAGATACGCAGTATTTT.

This clonotype was observed at least ten times. CDR3 protein: CASSLGTSEKLFF. CDR3 DNA: TGTGCCAGCAGCTTAGGAACGAGTGAAAAACTGTTTTTT. The chain carries TRBV7-9 and TRBJ1-4; D unresolved. From germline, CDR1 is SEHNR and CDR2 FQNEAQ (reference sequence). V was clipped by 1 base and J by 7 bases, with 7 bases between them. The length of the CDR3 is 13 residues.

This clonotype was observed a handful of times. This rearrangement joins TRBV29-1 to TRBJ1-1; TRBD1 matches at 10 bases. This CDR3 has 13 amino acids. The V and J ends lost 7 bases and 6 bases, in that order; junction bases with no gene match: 8. CDR1 and CDR2 from the germline V gene are SQVTM and ANQGSEA. The DNA of the CDR3 is TGCAGCGCCCGGACAGGGGGTAGCGCTGAAGCTTTCTTT. As protein: CSARTGGSAEAFF.

This clonotype turned up a few times. The chain has TRBV9 and TRBJ1-3, with 7 bases identical to TRBD1. Germline loops: CDR1 SGDLS, CDR2 YYNGEE. This CDR3 has 14 amino acids. Trimming cost V 3 bases and J 4 bases; bases outside gene matches: 4. The CDR3 bases are TGTGCCAGCAGCGATAGGGACAGAGGAAACACCATATATTTT. Translating gives CASSDRDRGNTIYF. Using reference TRBV9 and TRBJ1-3 for the parts outside the CDR3, the full variable domain is DSGVTQTPKHLITATGQRVTLRCSPRSGDLSVYWYQQSLDQGLQFLIQYYNGEERAKGNILERFSAQQFPDLHSELNLSSLELGDSALYFCASSDRDRGNTIYFGEGSWLTVV.

J is TRBJ1-2 and V is TRBV28; 8 positions match TRBD1. The V segment lost 5 bases and the J segment 8 bases; nucleotides outside the gene matches: 10. Looked up from germline, CDR1 is MDHEN and CDR2 is SYDVKM. The CDR3 sequence is 14 residues long. The CDR3 DNA reads as TGTGCCAGCAGTCTCCTCCAGGGGGCCGGGGGCTACACCTTC. Its protein product is CASSLLQGAGGYTF.

This clonotype was recorded a few times. The chain is built from TRBV6-5 and TRBJ2-7; D might be TRBD1 (5 bases). Germline-derived CDR1 and CDR2 are MNHEY and SVGAGI. Between the trimmed V and J ends, which lost 7 bases and 3 bases, there was a span of 13 bases. This CDR3 has 13 residues. CDR3 DNA sequence: TGTGCCAGCACCGGAACAGGAAGCTACGAGCAGTACTTC. Translation gives CASTGTGSYEQYF.

The V call is TRBV7-2, the J call TRBJ1-5; D gene ambiguous. This CDR3 contains 16 residues. Trimming removed 5 bases at V and 0 bases at J, with 14 bases between. Germline-derived CDR1 and CDR2 are SGHTA and FQGNSA. The CDR3, as DNA: TGTGCCAGCAGCCCCCGTTCGACCCCTAGCAATCAGCCCCAGCATTTT. It translates to CASSPRSTPSNQPQHF.

J is TRBJ1-2 and V is TRBV12-3 or TRBV12-4; D is ambiguous. V was clipped by 8 bases and J by 6 bases, with 16 bases between them. The CDR3 is 13 residues long. The CDR3 region is CASYRAASNGYTF. CDR3 in DNA: TGTGCCAGCTATAGGGCAGCTAGTAATGGCTACACCTTC.

The sample holds a few counts of this clonotype. This sequence joins TRBV11-1 and TRBJ2-5; 7 bases fit TRBD1. The germline CDR1 and CDR2 sequences are SGHAT and FQDESV (reference sequence). The CDR3 has 15 residues. Losses at the gene ends were 3 bases for V and 1 base for J; bases not matched to a gene: 5. CDR3 amino acids: CASSFRQGLQETQYF. CDR3 bases: TGTGCCAGCAGCTTCCGACAGGGTCTCCAAGAGACCCAGTACTTC.

The chain uses TRBV27 and TRBJ1-4, with 8 bases matching TRBD1. The CDR3 contains 15 residues. V trimming: 6 bases; J trimming: 5 bases; junction bases outside the gene matches: 8. Germline CDR1 MNHEY, CDR2 SMNVEV (reference sequence). The CDR3 nucleotides read TGTGCCAGCAGAATTTCCGGGACAGGCAATGAAAAACTGTTTTTT. This sequence encodes CASRISGTGNEKLFF.

This clonotype was seen a few times. The gene calls are TRBV28 and TRBJ1-4; possible D gene TRBD1, 5 bases. This CDR3 has 13 amino acids. CDR1 is MDHEN, CDR2 SYDVKM, per germline. Deletions cut 6 bases from V and 7 bases from J, with 12 bases between. The CDR3 sequence: CASRSRVLEKLFF. The CDR3 DNA reads TGTGCCAGCAGGTCCAGGGTTCTTGAAAAACTGTTTTTT.

V gene TRBV3-1 combines with J gene TRBJ2-5; 12 bases are shared with TRBD1. The CDR3 contains 18 residues. Germline V lookup: CDR1 LGHDT, CDR2 YNNKEL (reference sequence). The J segment lost 4 bases and the V segment lost 1 base, leaving 10 bases of the junction unmatched. The CDR3 sequence is CASSQAGTGGTVGETQYF. DNA for the CDR3: TGTGCCAGCAGCCAAGCCGGGACAGGGGGCACGGTGGGAGAGACCCAGTACTTC.

The V and J genes are TRBV6-1 and TRBJ2-1, with 7 nucleotides matching TRBD1. CDR3 length: 14 residues. The ends lost 8 bases at V and 1 base at J; junction bases unmatched: 5. Germline CDR1 MNHNS, CDR2 SASEGT. As DNA, the CDR3 is TGTGCCAGCCAGGGACAGCTGTCCTACAATGAGCAGTTCTTC. Its translation: CASQGQLSYNEQFF.

The chain links TRBV27 to TRBJ1-4; D unresolved. Germline assignment: CDR1 MNHEY and CDR2 SMNVEV (reference sequence). The CDR3 spans 13 residues. Deletions cut 5 bases from V and 8 bases from J, with 12 bases between. CDR3 bases: TGTGCCAGCAGTCCGACGGCGGAGGAAAAACTGTTTTTT. Translated: CASSPTAEEKLFF.